This TCR beta chain was captured by sequencing in a study of blood T cell repertoires in COVID-19. CDR1 is MNHNS, CDR2 SASEGT, per germline. V lost 4 bases, J lost 6 bases, and 10 bases stayed unmatched. The CDR3 length is 16 residues. Using immunoSEQ multiplex PCR, the repertoire was profiled, and TCRdb retains in-frame clones only, with some absent. The sample shows about 76,000 clones, approximately 81% of them seen only once. The specimen was peripheral blood. This receptor was identified in a woman aged 55-69 years with acute or convalescent COVID-19. The chain uses TRBV6-1 and TRBJ2-4, with 9 nucleotides matching TRBD2. CDR3 sequence (DNA): TGTGCCAGCAGTGGACAGAGACTAGCGGCACGAAACATTCAGTACTTC. Protein: CASSGQRLAARNIQYF.